This paragraph reports one T cell receptor (beta chain). Its cognate antigen is unknown. Some clones are missing from TCRdb's copy, which holds only in-frame ones; the method was immunoSEQ multiplex PCR. The sample has 40,000 to 65,000 clones; roughly 83% are singletons. The sample belongs to a study of T cells in localized non-small cell lung cancer. Study findings and constraints: Researchers found a median around 50 of the top 100 tumor clones in adjacent lung. Sequencing involved a lone tumor region, leaving heterogeneity possible.

The V segment lost 4 bases and the J segment 8 bases; nucleotides outside the gene matches: 4. The length of the CDR3 is 12 residues. Germline CDR1 reads SNHLY; CDR2 reads FYNNEI. The TCR sequence derives from a man between 40 and 70 years old with stage III lung adenocarcinoma. The sample consisted of peripheral blood mononuclear cells, taken before any cancer treatment. J is TRBJ1-2 and V is TRBV2; the match to TRBD1 covers 7 bases. The DNA of the CDR3 is TGTGCCAGCAGTGGCAGGGACAGAGGCTACACCTTC. This gives the protein CASSGRDRGYTF.